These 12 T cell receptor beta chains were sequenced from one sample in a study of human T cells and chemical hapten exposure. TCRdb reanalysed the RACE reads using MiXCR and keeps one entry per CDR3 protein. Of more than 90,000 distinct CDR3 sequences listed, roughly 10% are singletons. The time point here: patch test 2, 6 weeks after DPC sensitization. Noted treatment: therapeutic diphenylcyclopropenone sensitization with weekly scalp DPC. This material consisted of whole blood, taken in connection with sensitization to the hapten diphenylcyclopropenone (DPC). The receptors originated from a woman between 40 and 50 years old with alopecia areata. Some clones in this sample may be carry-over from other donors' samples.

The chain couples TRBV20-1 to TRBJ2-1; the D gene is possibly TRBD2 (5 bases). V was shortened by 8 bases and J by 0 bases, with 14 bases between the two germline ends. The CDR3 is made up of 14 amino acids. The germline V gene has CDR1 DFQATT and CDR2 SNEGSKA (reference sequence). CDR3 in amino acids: CSSTGVSSYNEQFF. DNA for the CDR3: TGCAGTTCCACCGGGGTAAGCTCCTACAATGAGCAGTTCTTC.

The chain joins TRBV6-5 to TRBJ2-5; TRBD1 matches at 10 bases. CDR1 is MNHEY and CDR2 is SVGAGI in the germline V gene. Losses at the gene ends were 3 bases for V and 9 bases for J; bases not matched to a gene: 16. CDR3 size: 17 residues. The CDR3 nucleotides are TGTGCCAGCAGTTATAAGACCGGGACAGGGGCCGCGTCGTCCCAGTACTTC. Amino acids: CASSYKTGTGAASSQYF.

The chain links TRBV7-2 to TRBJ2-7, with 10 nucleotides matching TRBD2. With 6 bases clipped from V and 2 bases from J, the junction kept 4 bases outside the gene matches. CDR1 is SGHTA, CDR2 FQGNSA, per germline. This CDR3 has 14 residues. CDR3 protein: CASSPSGGTYEQYF. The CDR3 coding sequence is TGTGCCAGCAGTCCTAGCGGGGGTACCTACGAGCAGTACTTC. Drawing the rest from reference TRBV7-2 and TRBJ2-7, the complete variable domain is GAGVSQSPSNKVTEKGKDVELRCDPISGHTALYWYRQSLGQGLEFLIYFQGNSAPDKSGLPSDRFSAERTGGSVSTLTIQRTQQEDSAVYLCASSPSGGTYEQYFGPGTRLTVT.

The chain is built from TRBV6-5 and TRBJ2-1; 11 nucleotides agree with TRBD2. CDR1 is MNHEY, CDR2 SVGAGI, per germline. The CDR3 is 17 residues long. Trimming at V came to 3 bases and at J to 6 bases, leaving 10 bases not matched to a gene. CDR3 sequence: CASSYNERTSGLNEQFF. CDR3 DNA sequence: TGTGCCAGCAGTTATAATGAGCGGACTAGCGGGCTCAATGAGCAGTTCTTC.

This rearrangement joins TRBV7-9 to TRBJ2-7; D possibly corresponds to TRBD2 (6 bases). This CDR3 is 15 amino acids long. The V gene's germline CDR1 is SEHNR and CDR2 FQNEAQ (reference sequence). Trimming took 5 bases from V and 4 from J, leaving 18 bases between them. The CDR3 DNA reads TGTGCCAGCAGCACTACGGGGGACCGTGTATACGAGCAGTACTTC. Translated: CASSTTGDRVYEQYF.

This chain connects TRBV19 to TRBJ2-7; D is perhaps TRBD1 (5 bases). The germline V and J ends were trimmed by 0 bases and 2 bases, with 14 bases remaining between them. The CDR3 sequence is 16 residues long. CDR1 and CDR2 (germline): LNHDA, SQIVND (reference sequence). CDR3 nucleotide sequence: TGTGCCAGTAGTATAGATCCGGCAGGGTCTACCTACGAGCAGTACTTC. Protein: CASSIDPAGSTYEQYF. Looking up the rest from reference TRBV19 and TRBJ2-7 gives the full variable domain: DGGITQSPKYLFRKEGQNVTLSCEQNLNHDAMYWYRQDPGQGLRLIYYSQIVNDFQKGDIAEGYSVSREKKESFPLTVTSAQKNPTAFYLCASSIDPAGSTYEQYFGPGTRLTVT.

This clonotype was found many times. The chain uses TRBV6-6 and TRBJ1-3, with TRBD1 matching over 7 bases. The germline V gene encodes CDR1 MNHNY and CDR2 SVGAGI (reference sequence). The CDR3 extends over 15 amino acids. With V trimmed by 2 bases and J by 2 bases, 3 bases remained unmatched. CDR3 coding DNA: TGTGCCAGCAGTTACCGACAGGGCACTGGAAACACCATATATTTT. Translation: CASSYRQGTGNTIYF.

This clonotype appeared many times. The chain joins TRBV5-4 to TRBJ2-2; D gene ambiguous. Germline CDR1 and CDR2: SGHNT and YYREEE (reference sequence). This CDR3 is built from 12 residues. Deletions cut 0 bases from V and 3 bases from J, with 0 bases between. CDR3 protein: CASSLDTGELFF. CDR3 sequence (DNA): TGTGCCAGCAGCTTGGACACCGGGGAGCTGTTTTTT.

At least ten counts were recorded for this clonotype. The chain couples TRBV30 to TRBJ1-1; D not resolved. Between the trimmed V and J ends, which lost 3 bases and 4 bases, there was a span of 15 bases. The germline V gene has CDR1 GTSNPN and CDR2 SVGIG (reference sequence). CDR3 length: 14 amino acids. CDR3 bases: TGTGCCTGGAGGTCACGAGGGAGAATCACTGAAGCTTTCTTT. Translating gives CAWRSRGRITEAFF.

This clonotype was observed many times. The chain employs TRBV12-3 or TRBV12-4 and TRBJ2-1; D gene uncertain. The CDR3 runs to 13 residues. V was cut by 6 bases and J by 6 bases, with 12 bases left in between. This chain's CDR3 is CASSVSPSNEQFF. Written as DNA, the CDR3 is TGTGCCAGCAGCGTGAGTCCCTCCAATGAGCAGTTCTTC.

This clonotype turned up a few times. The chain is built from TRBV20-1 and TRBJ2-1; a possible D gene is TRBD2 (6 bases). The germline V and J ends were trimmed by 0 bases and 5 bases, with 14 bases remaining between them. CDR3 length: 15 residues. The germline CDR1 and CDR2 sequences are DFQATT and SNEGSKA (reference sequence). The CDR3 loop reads CSARDLRRGDNEQFF. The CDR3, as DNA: TGCAGTGCTAGAGACCTTCGTCGCGGGGACAATGAGCAGTTCTTC.

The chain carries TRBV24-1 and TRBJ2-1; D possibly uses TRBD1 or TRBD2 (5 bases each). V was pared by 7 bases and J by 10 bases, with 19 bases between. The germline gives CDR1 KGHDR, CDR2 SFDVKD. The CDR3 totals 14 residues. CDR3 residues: CATSDGTPGREQFF. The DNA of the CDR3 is TGTGCCACCAGCGATGGGACCCCAGGACGAGAGCAGTTCTTC.